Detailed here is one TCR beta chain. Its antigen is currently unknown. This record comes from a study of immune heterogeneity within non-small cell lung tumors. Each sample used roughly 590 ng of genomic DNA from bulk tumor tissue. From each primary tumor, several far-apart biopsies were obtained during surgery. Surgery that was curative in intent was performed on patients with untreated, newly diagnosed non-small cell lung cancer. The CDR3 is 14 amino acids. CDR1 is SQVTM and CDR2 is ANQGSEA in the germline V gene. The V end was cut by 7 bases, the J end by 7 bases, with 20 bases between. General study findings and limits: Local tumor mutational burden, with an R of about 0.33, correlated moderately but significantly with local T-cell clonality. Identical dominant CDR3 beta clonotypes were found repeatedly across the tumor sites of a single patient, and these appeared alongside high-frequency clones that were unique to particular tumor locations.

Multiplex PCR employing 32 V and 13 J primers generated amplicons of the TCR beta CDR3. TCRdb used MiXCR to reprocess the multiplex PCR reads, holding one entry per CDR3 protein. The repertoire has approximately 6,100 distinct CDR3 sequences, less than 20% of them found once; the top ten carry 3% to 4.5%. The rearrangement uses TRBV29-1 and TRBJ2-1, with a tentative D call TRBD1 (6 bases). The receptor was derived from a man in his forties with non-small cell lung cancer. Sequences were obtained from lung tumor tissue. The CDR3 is CSAHQGTLGNEQFF. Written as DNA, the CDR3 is TGCAGCGCCCACCAGGGGACCCTCGGAAATGAGCAGTTCTTC.